The 5 T cell receptor beta chains given below trace back to one sample, sequenced in a study of graft-versus-host responses after intestinal transplantation. Data came from immunoSEQ multiplex PCR; TCRdb stores just in-frame clones and leaves some out. The sample contains under 150,000 clones, 90% of which appear only once. These receptors' targets are unknown. Sequenced material: unstimulated CD4+ T cells sorted from spleen or lymph node cells, taken before intestinal transplant. The origin of the receptors is a human donor who received an intestinal transplant.

J is TRBJ1-2 and V is TRBV6-1; the D is unclear. Germline loops: CDR1 MNHNS, CDR2 SASEGT. Trimming took 0 bases from V and 2 from J, leaving 7 bases between them. CDR3 length: 14 residues. In DNA form, the CDR3 reads TGTGCCAGCAGTGAAGCGCCCCGGAACTATGGCTACACCTTC. The encoded protein is CASSEAPRNYGYTF.

The genes are TRBV2 and TRBJ2-4, with D perhaps TRBD2 (5 bases). The V end was cut by 5 bases, the J end by 0 bases, with 8 bases between. The CDR3 contains 14 residues. CDR1 and CDR2 (germline): SNHLY, FYNNEI. Written as DNA, the CDR3 is TGTGCCAGCAGTACCCGGGAAGCCAAAAACATTCAGTACTTC. Its protein product is CASSTREAKNIQYF. Based on the CDR3 plus reference TRBV2 and TRBJ2-4, the full variable domain is EPEVTQTPSHQVTQMGQEVILRCVPISNHLYFYWYRQILGQKVEFLVSFYNNEISEKSEIFDDQFSVERPDGSNFTLKIRSTKLEDSAMYFCASSTREAKNIQYFGAGTRLSVL.

The chain uses TRBV5-5 and TRBJ2-1; possible D gene TRBD1, 6 bases. CDR1 is SGHKS and CDR2 is YYEKEE in the germline V gene (reference sequence). V was trimmed by 1 base and J by 2 bases, leaving 10 bases between them. The CDR3 length is 15 residues. CDR3 DNA sequence: TGTGCCAGCAGCTTGCTGAGGGGGACCTACAATGAGCAGTTCTTC. Amino acids: CASSLLRGTYNEQFF.

This sequence joins TRBV18 and TRBJ1-5; D call uncertain. Germline-derived CDR1 and CDR2 are KGHSH and LQKENI. V gave up 4 bases and J gave up 5 bases, with 12 bases separating them. CDR3 length: 14 amino acids. CDR3 DNA: TGTGCCAGCTCACGACAAGGCGATGATCAGCCCCAGCATTTT. Translating it yields CASSRQGDDQPQHF.

This chain connects TRBV10-1 to TRBJ2-4, with 9 bases lining up with TRBD2. The CDR3 spans 16 residues. After removal of 0 bases from V and 1 base from J, the junction contained 1 base not matched to a gene. The germline CDR1 and CDR2 sequences are WNHNN and SYGVQD (reference sequence). The CDR3 spells CASSESSGSAKNIQYF. DNA of the CDR3: TGCGCCAGCAGTGAGTCTAGCGGGAGCGCCAAAAACATTCAGTACTTC.